This TCR beta chain was documented in a study of blood T cells in healthy people across ages. Broader study findings: While age rose, TCR beta diversity per million T cells dropped in a roughly linear way. Researchers deemed the diversity estimates from one million T cells underestimates.

Ranging in age from roughly 6 to 95, the donors were healthy Caucasian individuals from Russia. Details on this clonotype: The antigen is undetermined.

This CDR3 region has 15 residues. Trimming removed 6 bases from V and 1 base from J, with 15 bases in between. Alongside a J-beta primer mix, a sample-barcoded 5' primer served in a second PCR lasting roughly 6 to 11 cycles. From the 5' RACE reads, TCRdb called clonotypes with MiXCR, one entry per CDR3 protein. The table shows some 550,000 distinct CDR3 sequences, with around 50% occurring only once. The sequenced sample was blood. The sequence was collected from an elderly man in good health. The rearrangement uses TRBV12-3 or TRBV12-4 and TRBJ1-2, with D possibly TRBD1 on 5 matching bases. CDR3: CASSLRGANNYGYTF. DNA of the CDR3: TGTGCCAGCAGCCTCCGGGGCGCCAATAACTATGGCTACACCTTC.